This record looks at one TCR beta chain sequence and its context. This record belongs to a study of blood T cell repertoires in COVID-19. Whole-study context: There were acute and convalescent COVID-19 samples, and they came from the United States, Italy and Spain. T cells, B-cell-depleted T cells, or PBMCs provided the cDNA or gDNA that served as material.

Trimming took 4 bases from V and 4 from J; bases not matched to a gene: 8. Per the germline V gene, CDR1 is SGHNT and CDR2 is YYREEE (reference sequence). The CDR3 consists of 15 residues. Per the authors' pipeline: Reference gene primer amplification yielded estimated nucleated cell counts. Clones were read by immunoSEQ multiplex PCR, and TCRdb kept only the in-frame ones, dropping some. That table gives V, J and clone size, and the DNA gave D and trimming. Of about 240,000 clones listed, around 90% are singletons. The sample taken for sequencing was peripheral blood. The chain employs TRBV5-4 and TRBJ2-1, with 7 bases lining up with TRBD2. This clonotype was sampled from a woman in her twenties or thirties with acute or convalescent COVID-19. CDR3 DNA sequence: TGTGCCAGCAGCGCCCGGGACTATACTTACAATGAGCAGTTCTTC. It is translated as CASSARDYTYNEQFF.